This T cell receptor (beta chain) derives from a study of CD8 T cells in ankylosing spondylitis. The CDR3 is 16 residues long. Germline V gene sequence: CDR1 SQVTM, CDR2 ANQGSEA. The junction had 14 bases not matched to a gene; V was cut back by 4 bases and J by 6 bases. With respect to this clonotype: As yet, its antigen is unknown.

Study-wide points: Within peripheral blood, clones linked to disease were CD8+ and relatively rare. In reactive arthritis synovial fluid and blood, some motif variants had been reported before. Disease-linked clones were reportedly significantly enriched in matched ankylosing spondylitis synovial fluid. Apparently characteristic of ankylosing spondylitis blood was a TCR beta motif (eight highly homologous variants).

Library preparation for TCR beta used quantitative 5'-RACE with molecular barcodes. MiXCR, run by TCRdb on the 5' RACE reads, gives a single entry per CDR3 protein. The repertoire holds more than 250,000 distinct CDR3 sequences, with approximately 8.2% as singletons. Sample: blood, either unsorted or a sorted T cell fraction (not recorded which). The chain carries TRBV29-1 and TRBJ1-4; 7 nucleotides align to TRBD1. The receptor comes from a male donor with ankylosing spondylitis. The CDR3 is CSVGISGGGRYEKLFF. CDR3 bases: TGCAGCGTTGGGATATCAGGGGGTGGCCGTTATGAAAAACTGTTTTTT.